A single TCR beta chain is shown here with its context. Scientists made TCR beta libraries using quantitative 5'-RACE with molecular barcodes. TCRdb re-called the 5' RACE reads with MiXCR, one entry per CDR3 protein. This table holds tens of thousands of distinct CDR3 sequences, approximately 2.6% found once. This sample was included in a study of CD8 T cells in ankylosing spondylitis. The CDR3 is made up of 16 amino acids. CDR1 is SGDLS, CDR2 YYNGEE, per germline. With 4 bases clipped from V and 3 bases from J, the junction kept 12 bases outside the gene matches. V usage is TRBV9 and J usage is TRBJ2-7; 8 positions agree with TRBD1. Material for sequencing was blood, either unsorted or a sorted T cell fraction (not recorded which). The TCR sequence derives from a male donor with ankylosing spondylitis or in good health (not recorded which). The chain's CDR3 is CASSPGTGAWGYEQYF. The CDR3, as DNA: TGTGCCAGCAGCCCCGGGACAGGCGCTTGGGGCTACGAGCAGTACTTC.